Below, 3 T cell receptor beta chains from the same sample are listed, as sequenced in a study of cytotoxic CD8 clonotypes in ibrutinib-treated CLL. Clones were read by immunoSEQ multiplex PCR, and TCRdb kept only the in-frame ones, dropping some. The repertoire has some 200,000 clones, 79% of them found once; the top ten carry roughly 11%. Source: PBMCs, taken after 12 months of ibrutinib treatment. These receptors were taken from a human donor with chronic lymphocytic leukemia.

The chain joins TRBV6-1 to TRBJ1-2; D gene ambiguous. Trimming left V 6 bases short and J 8 bases short, with 19 bases between. Germline V gene data show CDR1 as MNHNS and CDR2 as SASEGT. The CDR3 is 14 residues long. CDR3 protein: CASRYTDGLGGYTF. The CDR3 DNA reads TGTGCCAGCAGGTACACGGACGGCCTCGGGGGCTACACCTTC.

The table lists this clone with a count of one. The chain employs TRBV27 and TRBJ2-7; 7 bases map to TRBD2. V trimming: 4 bases; J trimming: 2 bases; junction bases outside the gene matches: 8. In germline, CDR1 is MNHEY, CDR2 SMNVEV (reference sequence). The CDR3 extends over 15 amino acids. As DNA, the CDR3 is TGTGCCAGCAGTTGGGGGGGTAGCCCACCCTACGAGCAGTACTTC. It translates to CASSWGGSPPYEQYF.

The V and J genes are TRBV18 and TRBJ1-2; D is possibly TRBD1 (5 bases). Germline V gene lookup returns CDR1 KGHSH and CDR2 LQKENI. The CDR3 has 14 amino acids. V was clipped by 2 bases and J by 6 bases, with 13 bases between them. The CDR3 sequence is CASSPDRNRNGYTF. The DNA for the CDR3 is TGTGCCAGCTCACCAGACAGAAATCGCAATGGCTACACCTTC.